This T cell receptor (beta chain) comes out of a study of T cells in localized non-small cell lung cancer. Study-wide results and caveats: Paired adjacent lung recovered a median approximately 62 of the top 100 tumor clones.

This CDR3 comprises 17 residues. Germline V CDR1 and CDR2: SGHNT, YENEEA. The V gene lost 5 bases and the J gene lost 0 bases, with 17 bases spanning the gap. TCRdb keeps only in-frame clones here, not all; method: immunoSEQ multiplex PCR. The data contain approximately 2,800 clones, 30% to 35% of them singletons. In this sample, this clone is large. The antigen remains undetermined. The material sequenced was lung tumor tissue, taken before any cancer treatment. This chain joins TRBV11-3 and TRBJ1-3; D gene ambiguous. The clonotype comes from a female donor over 55 with stage II squamous cell lung carcinoma. CDR3 nucleotide sequence: TGTGCCAGCAGCCCCCCCTCCAGTGCCTACTCTGGAAACACCATATATTTT. It translates to CASSPPSSAYSGNTIYF.